These 23 T cell receptor beta chains were all obtained from the same sample, sequenced in a study of T-cell memory formation after mild COVID-19. TCRdb fed the 5' RACE reads into MiXCR, producing one record per CDR3 protein. This table has 5,000 or so distinct CDR3 sequences, under 45% appearing once. Material: PBMCs or a T cell subset sorted from them (not recorded which). Receptor source: an adult who had mild COVID-19 (a few samples of this study predate the infection). Cell type and time point are not known.

The chain recombines TRBV24-1 with TRBJ2-5, with 11 bases fitting TRBD1. Germline V gene lookup returns CDR1 KGHDR and CDR2 SFDVKD. This CDR3 spans 15 amino acids. The ends lost 2 bases at V and 5 bases at J; junction bases unmatched: 3. CDR3 bases: TGTGCCACCAGTGATTGGGACAGGGGGAGGGAGACCCAGTACTTC. Protein: CATSDWDRGRETQYF.

CDR3 sequence: CASSYGAGTNEQYF. The CDR3 DNA follows: TGTGCCAGCAGTTACGGCGCCGGGACAAACGAGCAGTACTTC. The chain uses TRBV6-5 and TRBJ2-7; possibly TRBD1 for D (6 bases). The CDR3 runs to 14 residues. Trimming left V 2 bases short and J 5 bases short, with 13 bases between. CDR1 and CDR2 from the germline V gene are MNHEY and SVGAGI.

The chain recombines TRBV3-1 with TRBJ2-7; TRBD2 matches at 7 bases. V was pared by 1 base and J by 4 bases, with 7 bases of the junction left unmatched. The CDR3 spans 15 residues. Germline CDR1 reads LGHDT; CDR2 reads YNNKEL (reference sequence). The CDR3 loop is CASSQAEAGSYEQYF. The CDR3 DNA follows: TGTGCCAGCAGCCAAGCGGAAGCGGGGAGTTACGAGCAGTACTTC.

This chain joins TRBV7-2 and TRBJ2-5; 7 bases fit TRBD1. V shed 4 bases, J shed 2 bases, and the junction held 10 bases outside the gene matches. The CDR3 runs to 16 residues. Germline loops: CDR1 SGHTA, CDR2 FQGNSA. CDR3 in amino acids: CASSWGPGRGQETQYF. The CDR3 nucleotides read TGTGCCAGCAGCTGGGGTCCGGGCAGGGGGCAAGAGACCCAGTACTTC.

By share of the sample, this clonotype is medium-sized. The V call is TRBV30, the J call TRBJ2-7; a weak D match, TRBD1 (6 bases). Trimming removed 0 bases at V and 7 bases at J, with 7 bases between. The CDR3 has 11 residues. Germline V lookup: CDR1 GTSNPN, CDR2 SVGIG (reference sequence). The chain's CDR3 is CAWSVQGEQYF. CDR3 coding DNA: TGTGCCTGGAGTGTACAGGGAGAGCAGTACTTC. Supplemented by reference TRBV30 and TRBJ2-7, the full variable domain reads SQTIHQWPATLVQPVGSPLSLECTVEGTSNPNLYWYRQAAGRGLQLLFYSVGIGQISSEVPQNLSASRPQDRQFILSSKKLLLSDSGFYLCAWSVQGEQYFGPGTRLTVT.

This clonotype is medium-sized by share. The V and J genes are TRBV20-1 and TRBJ2-3; 8 positions agree with TRBD2. V shed 0 bases, J shed 2 bases, and the junction held 10 bases outside the gene matches. The CDR3 covers 17 residues. Germline V gene data show CDR1 as DFQATT and CDR2 as SNEGSKA (reference sequence). Here the CDR3 reads CSARDVQRGSNTDTQYF. The CDR3 DNA sequence: TGCAGTGCTAGAGATGTCCAGCGGGGGAGCAACACAGATACGCAGTATTTT.

The CDR3 region is CSGRVPNTEAFF. The CDR3 DNA follows: TGCAGCGGCAGAGTACCGAACACTGAAGCTTTCTTT. The rearrangement links TRBV29-1 to TRBJ1-1; D is ambiguous. Trimming took off 7 bases at V and 1 base at J, with 10 bases between the two ends. Germline CDR1 and CDR2: SQVTM and ANQGSEA. This CDR3 region has 12 residues.

In its sample, this clonotype is medium-sized. V is TRBV18 and J is TRBJ2-5; D is unclear. In germline, CDR1 is KGHSH, CDR2 LQKENI. V lost 5 bases and J lost 3, with 7 bases in between. This CDR3 has 12 amino acids. The CDR3, as DNA: TGTGCCAGCTCAAGTCAGGAAGAGACCCAGTACTTC. Amino acid sequence: CASSSQEETQYF. The full variable domain, in which reference TRBV18 and TRBJ2-5 provide the parts outside the CDR3, is NAGVMQNPRHLVRRRGQEARLRCSPMKGHSHVYWYRQLPEEGLKFMVYLQKENIIDESGMPKERFSAEFPKEGPSILRIQQVVRGDSAAYFCASSSQEETQYFGPGTRLLVL.

This CDR3 reads CASSPVEQGARETQYF. In DNA form, the CDR3 reads TGTGCCAGCTCACCAGTGGAACAGGGGGCGCGAGAGACCCAGTACTTC. This rearrangement joins TRBV18 to TRBJ2-5; the match to TRBD1 covers 9 bases. The J segment lost 4 bases and the V segment lost 2 bases, leaving 8 bases of the junction unmatched. Germline-derived CDR1 and CDR2 are KGHSH and LQKENI. The CDR3 runs 16 residues.

By its share, this clonotype is medium-sized. CDR3: CASSWAGPTDTQYF. CDR3 sequence (DNA): TGTGCCAGCAGTTGGGCGGGGCCCACAGATACGCAGTATTTT. This chain joins TRBV7-2 and TRBJ2-3, with D tentatively TRBD2 (6 bases). V was cut by 6 bases and J by 2 bases, with 12 bases left in between. CDR1 and CDR2 from the germline V gene are SGHTA and FQGNSA. The CDR3 sequence is 14 residues long.

The table lists this clonotype with many counts. This chain links TRBV13 with TRBJ2-1; 12 bases map to TRBD2. The CDR3 covers 18 residues. J gave up 5 bases and V 0 bases, and 8 bases lay outside the gene matches. Germline V gene sequence: CDR1 PRHDT, CDR2 FYEKMQ (reference sequence). DNA for the CDR3: TGTGCCAGCAGCTTAGGAGGACTAGCGGGGACGGTGCACAATGAGCAGTTCTTC. It encodes CASSLGGLAGTVHNEQFF.

Judged by abundance, this clonotype is large. This rearrangement joins TRBV7-9 to TRBJ2-3, with 7 bases lining up with TRBD1. V trimming: 6 bases; J trimming: 2 bases; junction bases outside the gene matches: 8. The length of the CDR3 is 15 residues. Germline lookup yields CDR1 SEHNR and CDR2 FQNEAQ (reference sequence). CDR3 DNA: TGTGCCAGCAGTAGACCTGGGACAGCCACAGATACGCAGTATTTT. Translated: CASSRPGTATDTQYF. Filled out from reference TRBV7-9 and TRBJ2-3, the complete variable domain reads DTGVSQNPRHKITKRGQNVTFRCDPISEHNRLYWYRQTLGQGPEFLTYFQNEAQLEKSRLLSDRFSAERPKGSFSTLEIQRTEQGDSAMYLCASSRPGTATDTQYFGPGTRLTVL.

This chain connects TRBV28 to TRBJ2-6, with 12 bases matching TRBD1. The V and J ends lost 6 bases and 4 bases, in that order; junction bases with no gene match: 7. The germline V gene encodes CDR1 MDHEN and CDR2 SYDVKM. There are 17 residues in the CDR3. The CDR3 loop is CASRPGQGARGANVLTF. DNA of the CDR3: TGTGCCAGCAGGCCGGGACAGGGGGCGCGCGGGGCCAACGTCCTGACTTTC.

This clonotype counts as medium-sized (0.01 to 0.1%). The rearrangement joins TRBV4-3 to TRBJ1-2; TRBD1 aligns across 10 bases. Per germline, CDR1 LGHNA and CDR2 YSLEER. The CDR3 totals 16 residues. Unmatched junction bases numbered 6, after V lost 0 bases and J lost 5 bases. The CDR3 spells CASSQDRTGGKYGYTF. In DNA form, the CDR3 reads TGCGCCAGCAGCCAAGATCGGACAGGGGGGAAATATGGCTACACCTTC.

In its sample, this clonotype is medium-sized. The chain combines TRBV12-3 or TRBV12-4 with TRBJ2-1, with 9 positions matching TRBD2. After removal of 4 bases from V and 7 bases from J, the junction contained 8 bases not matched to a gene. The CDR3 runs 15 residues. The CDR3 DNA reads TGTGCCAGCAGTTCCAGCCCAGCGGGGGGAAATGAGCAGTTCTTC. As protein: CASSSSPAGGNEQFF.

This clonotype was found a few times. In DNA form, the CDR3 reads TGCAGTGCTAGAGATCCGGGACAGCTCCACGAGCAGTACTTC. Translated: CSARDPGQLHEQYF. The chain couples TRBV20-1 to TRBJ2-7; 7 nucleotides align to TRBD1. The J segment lost 5 bases and the V segment lost 0 bases, leaving 7 bases of the junction unmatched. The length of the CDR3 is 14 residues. Germline loops: CDR1 DFQATT, CDR2 SNEGSKA (reference sequence).

This chain uses TRBV20-1 with TRBJ2-7; D gene ambiguous. Trimming left V 1 base short and J 5 bases short, with 15 bases between. This CDR3 is built from 14 residues. Per germline, CDR1 DFQATT and CDR2 SNEGSKA (reference sequence). CDR3 sequence: CSARGGPPPHEQYF. As DNA, the CDR3 is TGCAGTGCTAGAGGTGGCCCCCCACCTCACGAGCAGTACTTC.

By share, this clonotype ranks as medium-sized. V gene TRBV7-2 combines with J gene TRBJ2-1, with TRBD2 identical over 9 bases. Germline lookup yields CDR1 SGHTA and CDR2 FQGNSA. V shed 1 base, J shed 4 bases, and the junction held 5 bases outside the gene matches. This CDR3 comprises 16 residues. CDR3 in amino acids: CASSLEASGMYNEQFF. CDR3 nucleotides: TGTGCCAGCAGCTTAGAGGCTAGCGGGATGTACAATGAGCAGTTCTTC.

V gene TRBV20-1 combines with J gene TRBJ2-1; tentative D call: TRBD1 (5 bases). CDR1 and CDR2 from the germline V gene are DFQATT and SNEGSKA (reference sequence). V dropped 6 bases and J dropped 3 bases, with 12 bases sitting between them. The CDR3 is 13 amino acids. The CDR3, as DNA: TGCAGTGCCTCCGGTAGGGGCTACAATGAGCAGTTCTTC. Protein sequence: CSASGRGYNEQFF.

This rearrangement joins TRBV6-2 or TRBV6-3 to TRBJ2-2, with 7 bases that match TRBD1. Trimming at V came to 5 bases and at J to 3 bases, leaving 6 bases not matched to a gene. The CDR3 is 15 amino acids. Germline lookup yields CDR1 MNHEY and CDR2 SVGEGT. CDR3 sequence: CASSGRDSYTGELFF. CDR3 sequence (DNA): TGTGCCAGCAGTGGCCGGGACAGCTACACCGGGGAGCTGTTTTTT.

By share of the sample, this clonotype is medium-sized. The chain is built from TRBV20-1 and TRBJ1-2, with 7 bases lining up with TRBD1. Losses at the gene ends were 6 bases for V and 7 bases for J; bases not matched to a gene: 5. The CDR3 is made up of 11 amino acids. Looked up from germline, CDR1 is DFQATT and CDR2 is SNEGSKA (reference sequence). CDR3 nucleotides: TGCAGTGCCGGGACAGATGCTGGCTACACCTTC. Its protein is CSAGTDAGYTF.

This clonotype was picked up many times. A much more abundant neighbour one base away suggests this may be a read error. The chain couples TRBV20-1 to TRBJ2-3; D may be TRBD1 or TRBD2 (5 bases each). Germline V gene sequence: CDR1 DFQATT, CDR2 SNEGSKA (reference sequence). There are 12 residues in the CDR3. The CDR3 sequence is CRARDSTDTQYF. The CDR3, as DNA: TGCAGGGCCCGGGACAGCACAGATACGCAGTATTTT.

In its sample, this clonotype is medium-sized (0.01 to 0.1%). This chain joins TRBV6-5 and TRBJ2-1; a possible D gene is TRBD1 (5 bases). This CDR3 spans 17 amino acids. The germline V gene encodes CDR1 MNHEY and CDR2 SVGAGI. Deletions cut 0 bases from V and 0 bases from J, with 12 bases between. CDR3 in DNA: TGTGCCAGCAGTTACTCCGCGACAAGGGGCTCCTACAATGAGCAGTTCTTC. The encoded protein is CASSYSATRGSYNEQFF.